The 20 T cell receptor beta chains reported below all come from one sample, sequenced in a study of T cell responses to AZD1222 COVID-19 vaccine. TCRdb's table, derived via immunoSEQ multiplex PCR, lists solely in-frame clones and lacks some. The sample consists of some 180,000 clones, around 89% of them appearing once. Sequenced here: peripheral blood, sampled on day 0 of AZD1222 vaccination. Receptors originate from an adult in good health.

The gene calls are TRBV5-1 and TRBJ1-1; a possible D gene is TRBD1 (6 bases). V was pared by 3 bases and J by 1 base, with 10 bases between. Germline CDR1 SGHRS, CDR2 YFSETQ. The CDR3 loop spans 14 amino acids. The CDR3 coding sequence is TGCGCCAGCAGCTCCGGGACACCGAACACTGAAGCTTTCTTT. Residues: CASSSGTPNTEAFF.

The J gene is TRBJ1-5, the V gene TRBV4-1, with D uncertain. The CDR3 runs to 14 residues. V was clipped by 0 bases and J by 1 base, with 4 bases between them. Per germline, CDR1 MGHRA and CDR2 YSYEKL. CDR3 loop: CASSQDPSNQPQHF. The CDR3 nucleotides are TGCGCCAGCAGCCAAGATCCCAGCAATCAGCCCCAGCATTTT.

The J gene is TRBJ2-7, the V gene TRBV27, with no clear D. Trimming removed 5 bases at V and 4 bases at J, with 12 bases between. CDR3 length: 13 residues. Germline loops: CDR1 MNHEY, CDR2 SMNVEV (reference sequence). The CDR3 reads CASSARWGYEQYF. For the CDR3, the DNA is TGTGCCAGCAGTGCAAGGTGGGGTTACGAGCAGTACTTC.

The chain carries TRBV4-1 and TRBJ1-4; weak D call: TRBD1 (5 bases). CDR1 MGHRA and CDR2 YSYEKL come from the germline V gene. Trimming cost V 0 bases and J 8 bases, with 7 bases left between them. The CDR3 runs to 13 residues. CDR3 coding DNA: TGCGCCAGCAGCCAAGAATGGGGGGAAAAACTGTTTTTT. Translation gives CASSQEWGEKLFF.

This chain links TRBV5-6 with TRBJ2-1; unclear D gene. Germline lookup yields CDR1 SGHDT and CDR2 YYEEEE. Trimming removed 2 bases at V and 6 bases at J, with 6 bases between. The CDR3 loop spans 12 amino acids. CDR3 sequence reads: CASSLSTNEQFF. The CDR3 DNA reads TGTGCCAGCAGCTTAAGCACCAATGAGCAGTTCTTC.

CDR3 coding DNA: TGTGCCAGCAGCCAAGCGACGAGCGCTGAAGCTTTCTTT. This gives the protein CASSQATSAEAFF. The rearrangement joins TRBV3-1 (or the pseudogene TRBV3-2) to TRBJ1-1; no clear D gene. The germline V gene encodes CDR1 LGHDT and CDR2 YNNKEL (reference sequence). The V end was cut by 1 base, the J end by 6 bases, with 9 bases between. This CDR3 is 13 amino acids long.

This clone was seen just once. This rearrangement joins TRBV5-1 to TRBJ1-2, with 8 bases lining up with TRBD1. Germline CDR1 and CDR2: SGHRS and YFSETQ. The CDR3 totals 15 residues. V was pared by 2 bases and J by 4 bases, with 7 bases of the junction left unmatched. For the CDR3, the DNA is TGCGCCAGCAGCTTCTCAGGGGGCGCGAGCTATGGCTACACCTTC. Translation: CASSFSGGASYGYTF.

This chain uses TRBV27 with TRBJ2-3; no clear D gene. Germline CDR1 and CDR2: MNHEY and SMNVEV (reference sequence). V was cut by 3 bases and J by 1 base, with 5 bases left in between. The CDR3 extends over 13 amino acids. The CDR3 region is CASSFGRTDTQYF. The CDR3 DNA reads TGTGCCAGCAGTTTTGGACGCACAGATACGCAGTATTTT.

The chain is built from TRBV18 and TRBJ1-2; tentative D call: TRBD1 (6 bases). This CDR3 region has 13 residues. Deletions cut 1 base from V and 3 bases from J, with 6 bases between. Germline lookup yields CDR1 KGHSH and CDR2 LQKENI. The chain's CDR3 is CASSPQGDYGYTF. In DNA, the CDR3 is TGTGCCAGCTCACCACAGGGGGACTATGGCTACACCTTC.

The chain joins TRBV18 to TRBJ2-5; D unclear. V was clipped by 3 bases and J by 3 bases, with 8 bases between them. The length of the CDR3 is 13 residues. The germline V gene has CDR1 KGHSH and CDR2 LQKENI. The CDR3, as DNA: TGTGCCAGCTCACCGCGACTGGAAGAGACCCAGTACTTC. It specifies CASSPRLEETQYF.

The chain combines TRBV20-1 with TRBJ2-1, with a possible D match to TRBD2 (5 bases). Trimming left V 5 bases short and J 8 bases short, with 10 bases between. CDR1 is DFQATT, CDR2 SNEGSKA, per germline (reference sequence). The CDR3 sequence is 11 residues long. Here the CDR3 reads CSALGEYEQFF. CDR3 coding DNA: TGCAGTGCTCTTGGGGAGTATGAGCAGTTCTTC.

The V and J genes are TRBV27 and TRBJ2-4; D possibly matches TRBD1 or TRBD2 (6 bases each). Germline V gene lookup returns CDR1 MNHEY and CDR2 SMNVEV (reference sequence). The germline V and J ends were trimmed by 5 bases and 8 bases, with 22 bases remaining between them. The CDR3 contains 16 residues. CDR3 region: CASSTLRRARGDIQYF. CDR3 DNA: TGTGCCAGCAGTACGCTAAGGAGGGCGAGGGGGGACATTCAGTACTTC.

This chain's CDR3 is CTSSQEKFPQATSGNTIYF. The CDR3 coding sequence is TGCACCAGCAGCCAAGAAAAGTTCCCCCAGGCGACCTCTGGAAACACCATATATTTT. V and J are TRBV1 and TRBJ1-3; the DNA was not used to check the table's D call, TRBD1. TRBV1 is labeled a pseudogene. The CDR3 runs to 19 residues.

The CDR3 loop is CASSPYAASLLAKNIQYF. The CDR3 DNA follows: TGTGCCAGCAGCCCCTATGCCGCTTCCTTACTAGCCAAAAACATTCAGTACTTC. The chain has TRBV3-1 (or the pseudogene TRBV3-2) and TRBJ2-4; D is unresolved. Germline V lookup: CDR1 LGHDT, CDR2 YNNKEL (reference sequence). The CDR3 contains 18 residues. Trimming shortened V by 4 bases and J by 0 bases, and 19 bases separated the two germline ends.

This chain links TRBV28 with TRBJ2-1; the match to TRBD2 covers 7 bases. With V trimmed by 5 bases and J by 8 bases, 12 bases remained unmatched. The length of the CDR3 is 15 residues. Germline assignment: CDR1 MDHEN and CDR2 SYDVKM. CDR3 sequence: CASSPMRGTIDEQFF. The CDR3 DNA sequence: TGTGCCAGCAGTCCTATGCGGGGGACTATAGATGAGCAGTTCTTC. The full variable domain, completed using reference TRBV28 and TRBJ2-1, is DVKVTQSSRYLVKRTGEKVFLECVQDMDHENMFWYRQDPGLGLRLIYFSYDVKMKEKGDIPEGYSVSREKKERFSLILESASTNQTSMYLCASSPMRGTIDEQFFGPGTRLTVL.

The chain is built from TRBV3-1 (or the pseudogene TRBV3-2) and TRBJ1-5, with 10 bases identical to TRBD1. Germline CDR1 and CDR2: LGHDT and YNNKEL (reference sequence). The CDR3 is 16 residues long. Trimming at V came to 0 bases and at J to 6 bases, leaving 5 bases not matched to a gene. In DNA, the CDR3 is TGTGCCAGCAGCCAAGATTCCGGGACAGGGGTTCAGCCCCAGCATTTT. Its translation is CASSQDSGTGVQPQHF.

This sequence joins TRBV6-4 and TRBJ1-6; no clear D. V was cut by 9 bases and J by 0 bases, with 9 bases left in between. The V gene's germline CDR1 is MRHNA and CDR2 SNTAGT. The CDR3 contains 14 residues. This CDR3 reads CASQDSSYNSPLHF. The CDR3 bases are TGTGCCAGTCAAGATAGCTCCTATAATTCACCCCTCCACTTT.

This clone was seen a handful of times. CDR3 DNA sequence: TGCGCCAGCAGCGCGGACAGCTACTATGGCTACACCTTC. Translated: CASSADSYYGYTF. This rearrangement joins TRBV5-1 to TRBJ1-2; TRBD1 is a possible D gene (6 bases). The CDR3 is made up of 13 amino acids. Trimming pared 4 bases from V and 3 bases from J, leaving 10 bases between. CDR1 and CDR2 (germline): SGHRS, YFSETQ. Using reference TRBV5-1 and TRBJ1-2 for the parts outside the CDR3, the full variable domain is KAGVTQTPRYLIKTRGQQVTLSCSPISGHRSVSWYQQTPGQGLQFLFEYFSETQRNKGNFPGRFSGRQFSNSRSEMNVSTLELGDSALYLCASSADSYYGYTFGSGTRLTVV.

The chain carries TRBV5-1 and TRBJ2-3; possible D gene TRBD1, 5 bases. Trimming took off 0 bases at V and 1 base at J, with 6 bases between the two ends. Germline loops: CDR1 SGHRS, CDR2 YFSETQ. The CDR3 extends over 14 amino acids. The CDR3 reads CASSLGQRTDTQYF. The CDR3 bases are TGCGCCAGCAGCTTGGGACAGCGCACAGATACGCAGTATTTT.

The rearrangement joins TRBV2 to TRBJ2-5; D not certain. This CDR3 contains 14 residues. From germline, CDR1 is SNHLY and CDR2 FYNNEI. The V end lost 2 bases, the J end lost 2 bases, and 9 bases lay between the germline ends. The CDR3 DNA follows: TGTGCCAGCAGTGAACAGAATGAGCAAGAGACCCAGTACTTC. This gives the protein CASSEQNEQETQYF.